This T cell receptor beta chain is drawn from a study of shared clonotypes between healthy human individuals. This clone was recorded once. Original processing notes: Filtering was not the same, since immunoSEQ gave junction-only sequences without quality scores. Some clones are missing from TCRdb's copy, which holds only in-frame ones; the method was immunoSEQ multiplex PCR. V and J calls and clone size are given by that table; D and trimming were obtained from the DNA. The sample lists about 2.1 million clones; about 93% were seen once. CD45RO-negative, CCR7-selected cells formed the naive CD8 fraction, which excluded terminally differentiated effector memory CD45RA+ cells. The sample consisted of naive CD8+ T cells from PBMCs. This TCR was recovered from a man aged 18 to 29 in good health. Some clones in this sample may be carry-over from other donors' samples.

The CDR3 bases are TGTGCCAGCAGCCTGGGACAGGGGGAAGGGGTGAACACTGAAGCTTTCTTT. This encodes CASSLGQGEGVNTEAFF. The chain employs TRBV7-6 and TRBJ1-1, with 11 bases fitting TRBD1. Per the germline V gene, CDR1 is SGHVS and CDR2 is FNYEAQ. J gave up 0 bases and V 5 bases, and 8 bases lay outside the gene matches. The CDR3 covers 17 residues. The variable domain in full, completed from reference TRBV7-6 and TRBJ1-1, reads GAGVSQSPRYKVTKRGQDVALRCDPISGHVSLYWYRQALGQGPEFLTYFNYEAQQDKSGLPNDRFSAERPEGSISTLTIQRTEQRDSAMYRCASSLGQGEGVNTEAFFGQGTRLTVV.